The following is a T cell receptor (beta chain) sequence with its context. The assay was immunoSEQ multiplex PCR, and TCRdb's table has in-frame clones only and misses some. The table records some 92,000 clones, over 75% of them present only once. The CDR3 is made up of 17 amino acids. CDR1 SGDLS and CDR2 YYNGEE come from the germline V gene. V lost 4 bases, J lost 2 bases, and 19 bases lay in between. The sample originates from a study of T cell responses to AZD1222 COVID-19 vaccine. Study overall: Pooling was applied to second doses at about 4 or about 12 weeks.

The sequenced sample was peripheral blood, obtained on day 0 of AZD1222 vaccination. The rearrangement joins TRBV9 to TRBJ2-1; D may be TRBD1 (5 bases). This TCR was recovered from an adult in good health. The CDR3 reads CASSTGHQRNAYNEQFF. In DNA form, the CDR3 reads TGTGCCAGCAGCACCGGACATCAGCGTAACGCCTACAATGAGCAGTTCTTC. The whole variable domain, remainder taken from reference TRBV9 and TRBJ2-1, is DSGVTQTPKHLITATGQRVTLRCSPRSGDLSVYWYQQSLDQGLQFLIQYYNGEERAKGNILERFSAQQFPDLHSELNLSSLELGDSALYFCASSTGHQRNAYNEQFFGPGTRLTVL.